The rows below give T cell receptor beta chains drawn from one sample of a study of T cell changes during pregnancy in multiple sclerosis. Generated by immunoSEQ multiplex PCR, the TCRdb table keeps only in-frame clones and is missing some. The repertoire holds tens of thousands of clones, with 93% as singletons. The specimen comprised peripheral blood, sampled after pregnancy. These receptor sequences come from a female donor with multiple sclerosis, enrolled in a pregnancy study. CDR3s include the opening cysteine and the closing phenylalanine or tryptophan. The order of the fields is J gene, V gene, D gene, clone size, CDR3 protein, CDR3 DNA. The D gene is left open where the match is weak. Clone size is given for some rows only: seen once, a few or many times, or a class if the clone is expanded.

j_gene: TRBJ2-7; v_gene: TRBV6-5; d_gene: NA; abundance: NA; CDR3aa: CASKSGASYEQYF; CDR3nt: TGTGCCAGCAAAAGCGGAGCCTCCTACGAGCAGTACTTC
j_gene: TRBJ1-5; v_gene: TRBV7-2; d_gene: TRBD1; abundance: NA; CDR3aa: CASSLATGGTNQPQHF; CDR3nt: TGTGCCAGCAGCTTAGCGACAGGGGGTACCAATCAGCCCCAGCATTTT
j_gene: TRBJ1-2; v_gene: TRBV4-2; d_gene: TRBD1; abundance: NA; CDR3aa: CASSPGTGNYGYTF; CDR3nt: TGTGCCAGCAGCCCCGGGACAGGGAACTATGGCTACACCTTC
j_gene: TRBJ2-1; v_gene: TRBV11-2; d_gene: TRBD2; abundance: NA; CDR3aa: CASSLDRRLAGEKTDNEQFF; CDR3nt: TGTGCCAGCAGCTTAGATCGACGACTAGCGGGAGAAAAGACGGACAATGAGCAGTTCTTC
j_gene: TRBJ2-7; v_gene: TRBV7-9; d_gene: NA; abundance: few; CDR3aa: CASSLVGSSYEQYF; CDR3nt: TGTGCCAGCAGCTTAGTCGGGAGCTCCTACGAGCAGTACTTC
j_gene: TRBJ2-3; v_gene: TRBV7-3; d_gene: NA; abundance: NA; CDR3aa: CASSSRLLDTDTQYF; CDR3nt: TGTGCCAGCAGCTCCCGACTCCTCGACACAGATACGCAGTATTTT
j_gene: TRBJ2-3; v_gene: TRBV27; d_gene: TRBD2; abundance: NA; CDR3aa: CASSLSWGGDTQYF; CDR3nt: TGTGCCAGCAGTTTATCGTGGGGGGGAGATACGCAGTATTTT
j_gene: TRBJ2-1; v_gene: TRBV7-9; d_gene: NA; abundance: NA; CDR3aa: CASSSATSGVLNEQFF; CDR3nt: TGTGCCAGCAGCAGCGCTACATCAGGGGTCCTCAATGAGCAGTTCTTC
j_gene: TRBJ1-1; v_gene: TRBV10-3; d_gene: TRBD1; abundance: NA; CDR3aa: CAIKSDRGRTEAFF; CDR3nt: TGTGCCATCAAATCGGACAGGGGACGGACTGAAGCTTTCTTT
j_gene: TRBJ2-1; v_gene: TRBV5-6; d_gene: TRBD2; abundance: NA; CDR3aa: CASRAGLAGNNEQFF; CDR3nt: TGTGCCAGCAGGGCGGGACTAGCGGGGAACAATGAGCAGTTCTTC
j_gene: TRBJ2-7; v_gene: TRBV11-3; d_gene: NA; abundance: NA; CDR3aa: CASSLVTYEQYF; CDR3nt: TGTGCCAGCAGCTTAGTCACCTACGAGCAGTACTTC
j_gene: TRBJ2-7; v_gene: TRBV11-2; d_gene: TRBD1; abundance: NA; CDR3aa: CASSSQGAGYEQYF; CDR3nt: TGTGCCAGCAGCTCACAGGGGGCGGGCTACGAGCAGTACTTC
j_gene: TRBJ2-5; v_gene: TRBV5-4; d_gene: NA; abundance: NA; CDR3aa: CASSLNWEETQYF; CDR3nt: TGTGCCAGCAGCTTGAACTGGGAGGAGACCCAGTACTTC
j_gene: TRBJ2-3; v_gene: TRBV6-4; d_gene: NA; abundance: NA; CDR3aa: CASSDGPGSDTQYF; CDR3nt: TGTGCCAGCAGTGATGGGCCGGGATCAGATACGCAGTATTTT
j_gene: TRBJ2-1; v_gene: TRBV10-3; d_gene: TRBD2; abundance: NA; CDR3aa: CAISEFGLAGAKNEQFF; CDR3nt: TGTGCCATCAGTGAATTTGGACTAGCGGGAGCCAAGAATGAGCAGTTCTTC
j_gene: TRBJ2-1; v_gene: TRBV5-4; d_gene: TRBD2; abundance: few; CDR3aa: CASSRASLTSGSLTYNEQFF; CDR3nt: TGTGCCAGCAGCCGCGCCTCTCTGACTAGCGGGAGCCTCACCTACAATGAGCAGTTCTTC
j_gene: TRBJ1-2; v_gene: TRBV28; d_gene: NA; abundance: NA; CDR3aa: CASSFRGSYGYTF; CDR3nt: TGTGCCAGCAGTTTCAGAGGGAGCTATGGCTACACCTTC
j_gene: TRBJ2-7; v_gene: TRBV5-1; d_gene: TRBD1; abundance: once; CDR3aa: CASSWTGVAYEQYF; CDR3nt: TGCGCCAGCAGCTGGACAGGGGTGGCGTACGAGCAGTACTTC
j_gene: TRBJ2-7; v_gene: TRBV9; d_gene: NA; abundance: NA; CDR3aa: CASSVAEGHYEQYF; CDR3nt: TGTGCCAGCAGCGTAGCTGAGGGTCATTACGAGCAGTACTTC
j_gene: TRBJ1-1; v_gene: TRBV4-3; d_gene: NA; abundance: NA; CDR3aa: CASSQKTGLNTEAFF; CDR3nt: TGCGCCAGCAGCCAGAAGACAGGTTTGAACACTGAAGCTTTCTTT
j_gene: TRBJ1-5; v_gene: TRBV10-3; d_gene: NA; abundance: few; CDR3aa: CAISASQGGASNQPQHF; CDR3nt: TGTGCCATCAGTGCGTCCCAGGGCGGGGCTAGCAATCAGCCCCAGCATTTT
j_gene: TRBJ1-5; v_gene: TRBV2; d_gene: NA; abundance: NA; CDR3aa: CASSRVTQPQHF; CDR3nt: TGTGCCAGCTCCAGGGTGACTCAGCCCCAGCATTTT
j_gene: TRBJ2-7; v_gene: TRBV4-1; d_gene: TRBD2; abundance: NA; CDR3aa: CASSQEWEGTEQYF; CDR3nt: TGCGCCAGCAGCCAAGAATGGGAGGGAACCGAGCAGTACTTC
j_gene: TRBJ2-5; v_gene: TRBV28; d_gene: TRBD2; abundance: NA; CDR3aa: CASSFLAGVQETQYF; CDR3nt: TGTGCCAGCAGTTTCCTAGCGGGAGTACAAGAGACCCAGTACTTC
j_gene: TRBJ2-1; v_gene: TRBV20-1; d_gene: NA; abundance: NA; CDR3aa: CREQEYNEQFF; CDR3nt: TGCAGAGAACAGGAGTACAATGAGCAGTTCTTC
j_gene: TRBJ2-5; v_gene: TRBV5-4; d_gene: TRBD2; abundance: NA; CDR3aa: CASSSPGTSGRETQYF; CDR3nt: TGTGCCAGCAGCTCGCCCGGGACTAGCGGGAGAGAGACCCAGTACTTC
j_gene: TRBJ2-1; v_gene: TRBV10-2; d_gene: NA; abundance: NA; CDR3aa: CASIEGRGNEQFF; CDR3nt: TGCGCCAGCATCGAAGGAAGGGGCAATGAGCAGTTCTTC
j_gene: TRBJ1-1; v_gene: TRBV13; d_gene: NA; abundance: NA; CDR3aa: CASSLRRSNTEAFF; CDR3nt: TGTGCCAGCAGCTTGAGGCGGTCGAACACTGAAGCTTTCTTT
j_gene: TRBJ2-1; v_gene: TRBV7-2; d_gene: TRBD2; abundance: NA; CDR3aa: CASSLASGTSNYNEQFF; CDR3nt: TGTGCCAGCAGCTTAGCATCCGGGACTAGCAACTACAATGAGCAGTTCTTC
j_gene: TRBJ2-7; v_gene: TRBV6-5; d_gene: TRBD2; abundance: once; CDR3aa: CASSPPSGRFHEQYF; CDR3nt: TGTGCCAGCAGTCCCCCTAGCGGGCGCTTCCACGAGCAGTACTTC
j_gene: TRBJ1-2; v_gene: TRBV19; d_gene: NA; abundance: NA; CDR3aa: CASTRGGSYTF; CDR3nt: TGTGCCAGTACAAGGGGAGGAAGCTACACCTTC
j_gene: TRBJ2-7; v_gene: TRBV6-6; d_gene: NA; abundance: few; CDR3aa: CASSGGKEVHNEQYF; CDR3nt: TGTGCCAGCAGCGGAGGGAAGGAAGTCCACAACGAGCAGTACTTC
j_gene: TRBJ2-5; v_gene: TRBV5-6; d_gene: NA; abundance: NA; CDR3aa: CASSSPGVGETQYF; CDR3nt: TGTGCCAGCAGCTCCCCGGGAGTAGGAGAGACCCAGTACTTC
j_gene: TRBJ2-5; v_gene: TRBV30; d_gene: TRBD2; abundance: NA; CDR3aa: CAWSLAGVAGRETQYF; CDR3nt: TGTGCCTGGAGTCTAGCGGGAGTAGCGGGGAGAGAGACCCAGTACTTC
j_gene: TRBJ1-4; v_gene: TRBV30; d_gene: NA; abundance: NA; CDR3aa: CAWSEWNRVNEKLFF; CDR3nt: TGTGCCTGGAGTGAATGGAACAGGGTCAATGAAAAACTGTTTTTT